The entry that follows covers one TCR beta chain sequence. No antigen is known for it. CDR1 is SEHNR, CDR2 FQNEAQ, per germline (reference sequence). The CDR3 has 15 amino acids. Deletions cut 3 bases from V and 2 bases from J, with 8 bases between. This specimen belongs to a study of CD8+ T cells in alopecia areata. Study observations and caveats: Persistence in scalp and blood during tofacitinib was observed for many expanded lesional clones.

In each case, RNA was isolated and then reverse transcribed into cDNA as the sequencing template. The method was immunoSEQ multiplex PCR; TCRdb's version includes in-frame clones alone and lacks a portion of them. This repertoire shows 150,000 to 200,000 clones, about three fifths found once; its top ten account for 3.3%. Documented treatment: oral pan-JAK inhibitor, 5-10 mg twice daily. The V gene is TRBV7-9, the J gene TRBJ2-6; D possibly uses TRBD1 or TRBD2 (6 bases each). This specimen was CD4+ T cells sorted from blood, taken at week 4, from a patient treated with tofacitinib. The source of this sequence is a human donor with alopecia areata. The CDR3 bases are TGTGCCAGCAGCTTGGGGGGCGCTGGGGCCAACGTCCTGACTTTC. Residues: CASSLGGAGANVLTF.